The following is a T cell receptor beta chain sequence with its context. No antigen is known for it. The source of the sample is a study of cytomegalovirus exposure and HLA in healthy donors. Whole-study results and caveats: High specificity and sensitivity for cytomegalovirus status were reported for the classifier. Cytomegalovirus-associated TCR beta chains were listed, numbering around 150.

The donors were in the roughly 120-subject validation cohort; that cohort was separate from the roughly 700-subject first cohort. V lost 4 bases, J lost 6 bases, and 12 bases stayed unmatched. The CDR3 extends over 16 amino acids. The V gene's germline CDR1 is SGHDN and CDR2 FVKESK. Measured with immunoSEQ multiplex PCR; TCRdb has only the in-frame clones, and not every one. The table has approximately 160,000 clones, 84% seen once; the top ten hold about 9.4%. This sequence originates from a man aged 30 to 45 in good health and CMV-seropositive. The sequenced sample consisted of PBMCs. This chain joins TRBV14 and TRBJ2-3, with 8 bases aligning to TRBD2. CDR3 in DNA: TGTGCCAGCAGCCTTGCCATGAGCGGGAGATCGGATACGCAGTATTTT. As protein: CASSLAMSGRSDTQYF.